The next 2 T cell receptor beta chains were all read from a single sample in a study of T-cell reconstitution after alpha-beta-depleted transplantation in children. It was with unique molecular identifiers that the TCRbeta library was prepared. TCRdb processed the PCR reads anew with MiXCR; each CDR3 protein has one entry. The sample shows roughly 610,000 distinct CDR3 sequences, over 9.5% of them seen only once. The specimen comprised PBMCs from the stem cell graft donor, sampled from the stem cell graft. The receptors derive from a human donor who donated a stem cell graft to a child with acute myeloid leukemia.

Many counts were recorded for this clonotype. The gene calls are TRBV20-1 and TRBJ1-6; D gene unclear. Trimming removed 2 bases from V and 9 bases from J, with 11 bases in between. CDR3 length: 13 amino acids. Germline V gives CDR1 DFQATT, CDR2 SNEGSKA (reference sequence). CDR3: CSARTGPGSPLHF. The CDR3 DNA is TGCAGTGCTAGAACGGGTCCAGGTTCACCCCTCCACTTT.

The V gene is TRBV6-1, the J gene TRBJ2-7; TRBD2 is a possible D gene (5 bases). Germline V gene data show CDR1 as MNHNS and CDR2 as SASEGT. This CDR3 spans 14 amino acids. Trimming took off 6 bases at V and 1 base at J, with 13 bases between the two ends. The CDR3 loop reads CASSQSRESYEQYF. CDR3 DNA sequence: TGTGCCAGCAGCCAATCACGGGAATCCTACGAGCAGTACTTC.